The 17 T cell receptor beta chains below come from one sample, sequenced in a study of read filtering for tumor transcriptome and immune sequencing. From approximately 430 ng of RNA, a library with molecular barcoded alpha/delta and beta/gamma adaptors was made. TCRdb processed the reads anew with MiXCR; each CDR3 protein has one entry. The repertoire holds 50,000 or so distinct CDR3 sequences, with roughly 19% as singletons. Input material: a population of CD138-negative cells sorted from bone marrow. These receptor sequences come from a donor at least 40 years old with multiple myeloma.

The sample holds many counts of this clonotype. The chain joins TRBV29-1 to TRBJ1-5; D is unresolved. This CDR3 is built from 11 residues. Germline V gene lookup returns CDR1 SQVTM and CDR2 ANQGSEA. V was pared by 4 bases and J by 4 bases, with 5 bases between. The CDR3 is CSVGENQPQHF. CDR3 in DNA: TGCAGCGTTGGCGAGAATCAGCCCCAGCATTTT.

This clonotype was recorded at least ten times. This chain connects TRBV29-1 to TRBJ2-3; D not certain. Germline CDR1 is SQVTM and CDR2 is ANQGSEA. This CDR3 comprises 15 residues. Trimming cost V 1 base and J 6 bases, with 17 bases left between them. The DNA of the CDR3 is TGCAGCGTTGAAGGTGGCGGAGCCGGCCGCGATACGCAGTATTTT. It encodes CSVEGGGAGRDTQYF.

With regard to this clonotype: This may be a read error: a much more frequent sequence differs by one nucleotide. The conserved phenylalanine or tryptophan normally closing the CDR3 is absent here, so this likely arose from a read error. This chain connects TRBV6-4 to TRBJ1-2; D gene ambiguous. The CDR3 runs 11 residues. Germline CDR1 reads MRHNA; CDR2 reads SNTAGT. With 5 bases removed from V and 7 bases from J, the gap between germline ends came to 8 bases. The CDR3 loop is CASSSPLGYTI. The CDR3 DNA reads as TGTGCCAGCAGTTCCCCCCTTGGCTACACCATC.

This chain connects TRBV5-1 to TRBJ2-3; TRBD1 matches at 12 bases. The CDR3 contains 19 residues. CDR1 is SGHRS, CDR2 YFSETQ, per germline. The trim removed 0 bases at V and 4 bases at J, leaving 12 bases unmatched. The CDR3 coding sequence is TGCGCCAGCAGCTTGGCCCCCCAAGGGACAGGGGGCGCGTCAGATACGCAGTATTTT. The encoded protein is CASSLAPQGTGGASDTQYF.

This clonotype was seen just once. The rearrangement uses TRBV19 and TRBJ2-1; 12 bases match TRBD2. The CDR3 has 18 residues. The V gene end was trimmed by 3 bases and the J gene end by 4 bases; junction bases not matched to a gene: 10. The germline V gene encodes CDR1 LNHDA and CDR2 SQIVND (reference sequence). The CDR3 spells CASSIWETSGSSYNEQFF. CDR3 coding DNA: TGTGCCAGTAGTATTTGGGAGACTAGCGGGAGTTCTTACAATGAGCAGTTCTTC.

This clonotype was counted between two and nine times. The chain carries TRBV19 and TRBJ2-3, with TRBD2 matching over 11 bases. Germline V gives CDR1 LNHDA, CDR2 SQIVND (reference sequence). V was pared by 7 bases and J by 5 bases, with 20 bases of the junction left unmatched. This CDR3 region has 19 residues. As DNA, the CDR3 is TGTGCCAGTAAGTCACTAGCGGGAGAGGGGAATCGGCGCGGAGATACGCAGTATTTT. This codes for CASKSLAGEGNRRGDTQYF.

Note on this clonotype: This may be a read error: a much more frequent sequence differs by one nucleotide. The rearrangement links TRBV5-8 to TRBJ1-1, with D perhaps matching TRBD1 (5 bases). This CDR3 comprises 14 residues. Per the germline V gene, CDR1 is SGHTS and CDR2 is YDEGEE. V lost 10 bases and J lost 3, with 19 bases in between. CDR3 sequence reads: CAGPGRGPDTEAFF. CDR3 nucleotide sequence: TGTGCCGGCCCGGGGAGGGGACCGGACACTGAAGCTTTCTTT.

This clonotype was observed many times. The V call is TRBV5-1, the J call TRBJ2-2, with D tentatively TRBD1 (6 bases). In germline, CDR1 is SGHRS, CDR2 YFSETQ. Trimming stripped 9 bases from V and 2 bases from J, with 14 bases between. This CDR3 has 14 residues. Written as DNA, the CDR3 is TGCGCCACCAGGGGAGAACCTAACACCGGGGAGCTGTTTTTT. Protein product: CATRGEPNTGELFF.

This clonotype was recorded many times. This chain links TRBV5-1 with TRBJ1-1; 7 bases agree with TRBD1. The V and J ends lost 3 bases and 5 bases, in that order; junction bases with no gene match: 7. Per the germline V gene, CDR1 is SGHRS and CDR2 is YFSETQ. CDR3 length: 14 amino acids. The CDR3, as DNA: TGCGCCAGCAGCTACTCGACAGGGCGGACTGAAGCTTTCTTT. Residues: CASSYSTGRTEAFF.

The V gene is TRBV30, the J gene TRBJ2-7; D possibly corresponds to TRBD1 (5 bases). TRBJ2-1 explains the end of the DNA better; the J call may be wrong. Germline CDR1 is GTSNPN and CDR2 is SVGIG (reference sequence). CDR3 length: 13 amino acids. The DNA for the CDR3 is TGTGCCTGGAGTGGGGCAGGGCTATACGAGCAGTTCTTC. Encoded protein: CAWSGAGLYEQFF.

On this clonotype: This may come from a read error, since a much larger clone is one base off. The genes are TRBV14 and TRBJ2-5; no reliable D call. The CDR3 has 16 residues. Germline assignment: CDR1 SGHDN and CDR2 FVKESK. The CDR3 loop is CASSQTNLGPQETQHF. The CDR3 DNA sequence: TGTGCCAGCAGCCAAACCAATCTGGGTCCCCAAGAGACCCAGCACTTC. The variable domain in full, with the rest retrieved from reference TRBV14 and TRBJ2-5, is EAGVTQFPSHSVIEKGQTVTLRCDPISGHDNLYWYRRVMGKEIKFLLHFVKESKQDESGMPNNRFLAERTGGTYSTLKVQPAELEDSGVYFCASSQTNLGPQETQHFGPGTRLLVL.

In its sample, this clonotype was seen many times. The chain has TRBV28 and TRBJ1-4, with unresolved D. V was shortened by 2 bases and J by 0 bases, with 4 bases between the two germline ends. CDR3 length: 14 amino acids. Germline loops: CDR1 MDHEN, CDR2 SYDVKM. In DNA, the CDR3 is TGTGCCAGCAGTTTAAGGTCAACTAATGAAAAACTGTTTTTT. This encodes CASSLRSTNEKLFF. The whole variable domain, filled in from reference TRBV28 and TRBJ1-4, reads DVKVTQSSRYLVKRTGEKVFLECVQDMDHENMFWYRQDPGLGLRLIYFSYDVKMKEKGDIPEGYSVSREKKERFSLILESASTNQTSMYLCASSLRSTNEKLFFGSGTQLSVL.

This clonotype was detected many times. The chain links TRBV6-5 to TRBJ1-4; 7 positions agree with TRBD1. Germline V gene lookup returns CDR1 MNHEY and CDR2 SVGAGI. Trimming at V came to 4 bases and at J to 3 bases, leaving 5 bases not matched to a gene. The CDR3 has 15 amino acids. CDR3 DNA sequence: TGTGCCAGCAGTTCAGGGGGTGCGGCTAATGAAAAACTGTTTTTT. Amino acid sequence: CASSSGGAANEKLFF.

Many counts were recorded for this clonotype. The chain joins TRBV12-3 or TRBV12-4 to TRBJ2-2; TRBD1 agrees at 7 bases. The CDR3 extends over 14 amino acids. V trimming: 6 bases; J trimming: 6 bases; junction bases outside the gene matches: 7. The CDR3: CASRPDRVAGELFF. In DNA, the CDR3 is TGTGCCAGCAGACCCGACAGGGTTGCCGGGGAGCTGTTTTTT.

This clonotype was counted many times. CDR3 bases: TGTGCCAGCAGCCCCCAGGGCAATCAGCCCCAGCATTTT. Translated, it gives CASSPQGNQPQHF. The V gene is TRBV19, the J gene TRBJ1-5; D is ambiguous. In germline, CDR1 is LNHDA, CDR2 SQIVND (reference sequence). The CDR3 runs 13 residues. V was pared by 9 bases and J by 2 bases, with 11 bases between.

This clonotype was observed at least ten times. Being one base from a much bigger clone, this may be a read error. The chain links TRBV24-1 to TRBJ1-1, with D uncertain. Trimming removed 4 bases from V and 3 bases from J, with 8 bases in between. The CDR3 covers 13 residues. Germline CDR1 KGHDR, CDR2 SFDVKD. The CDR3 spells CATSDPGDTEAFF. The CDR3 nucleotides are TGTGCCACCAGTGACCCGGGAGACACTGAAGCTTTCTTT.

This clonotype is medium-sized in the sample. V is TRBV3-1 and J is TRBJ2-1; D might be TRBD1 or TRBD2, each matching 5 bases. Deletions cut 4 bases from V and 7 bases from J, with 17 bases between. Germline V CDR1 and CDR2: LGHDT, YNNKEL (reference sequence). The CDR3 spans 15 residues. The CDR3, as DNA: TGTGCCAGCAGCCCTAGGGGAGACTCCACTAATGAGCAGTTCTTC. Its translation is CASSPRGDSTNEQFF.